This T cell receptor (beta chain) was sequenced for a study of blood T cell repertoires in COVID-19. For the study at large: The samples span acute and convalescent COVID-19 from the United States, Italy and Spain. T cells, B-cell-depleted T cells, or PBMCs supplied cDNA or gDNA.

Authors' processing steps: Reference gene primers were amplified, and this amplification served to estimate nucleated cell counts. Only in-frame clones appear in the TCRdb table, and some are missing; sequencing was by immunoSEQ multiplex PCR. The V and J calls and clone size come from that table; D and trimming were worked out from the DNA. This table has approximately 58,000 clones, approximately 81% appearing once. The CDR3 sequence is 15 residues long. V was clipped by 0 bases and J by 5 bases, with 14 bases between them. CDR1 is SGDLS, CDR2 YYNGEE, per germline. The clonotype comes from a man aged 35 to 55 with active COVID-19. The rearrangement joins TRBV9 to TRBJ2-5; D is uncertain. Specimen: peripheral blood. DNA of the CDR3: TGTGCCAGCAGCGTAGGTCGACACCCGGCGGAGACCCAGTACTTC. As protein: CASSVGRHPAETQYF. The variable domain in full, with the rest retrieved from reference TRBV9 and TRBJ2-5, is DSGVTQTPKHLITATGQRVTLRCSPRSGDLSVYWYQQSLDQGLQFLIQYYNGEERAKGNILERFSAQQFPDLHSELNLSSLELGDSALYFCASSVGRHPAETQYFGPGTRLLVL.